This TCR beta chain is from a study of blood T cell repertoires in COVID-19 (dated by TCRdb to 2019 to 2021). Notes on the research overall: The collaborator samples originated in the United States, Italy and Spain and spanned the acute and convalescent phases of COVID-19. The material from the prospective study consisted of cDNA or gDNA derived from T cells, B-cell-depleted T cells, or PBMCs. The dataset comprised deeply sampled blood TCRbeta repertoires from subjects exposed to, actively infected with, or recovered from COVID-19. The repertoires were released in a freely available public database meant as a resource for research on the immune response to SARS-CoV-2. Samples were obtained from the ongoing ImmuneRACE study (first 160 participants) and from approximately 1,200 subjects provided by 6 global collaborators. Sample metadata almost always included a de-identified subject ID, COVID-19 status, age in years and sex. Where available, HLA class I and class II types were taken from metadata supplied by the sample provider and were not determined by assay-based typing.

Points the paper makes about the study in general: Clinical and demographic metadata were provided uncurated, with the amount varying by source and participant.

TCRbeta CDR3 regions were amplified from genomic DNA using the immunoSEQ Assay, a bias-controlled multiplex PCR. The authors processed their data as follows. Nucleated cell counts per sample were estimated from amplification of reference gene primers within the assay. To quantify the absolute abundance of each unique TCRbeta CDR3 rearrangement, sequence reads were collapsed and filtered. For each sample, productive Simpson clonality was calculated as the square root of Simpson's diversity index over productive rearrangements. In its TCRdb copy, this immuneACCESS table keeps in-frame sequences only and misses some clones. Where compared with another copy, unresolved V genes explain less than half of these, and the others have no known cause. V and J calls and clone size follow that table, whereas D and trimming were derived from the DNA. This sample lists 25,000 to 35,000 clones; about 90% were detected once. Jointly, the top ten make up about 24% of the sample.

There are 17 amino acids in the CDR3, from cysteine to phenylalanine inclusive. CDR3 DNA is the only sequence kept; it has 51 bases, read in frame from the first base. Via the germline V gene, CDR1 is MNHEY and CDR2 SVGEGT. Trimming removed 4 bases from V and 0 bases from J; the gene matches leave 6 bases unexplained. With regard to this clone: Its recognized antigen is unknown. Base-call qualities are not available, and no considerably larger clone is one nucleotide away.

Whole blood was collected in K2EDTA tubes by collaborating institutions according to the institutions' own protocols. For TCRbeta analysis, collaborators shipped samples as frozen whole blood, isolated PBMCs, or DNA extracted from either of those sample types. The chain is made from TRBV6-2 or TRBV6-3 and TRBJ1-5; TRBD1 lines up with 10 middle nucleotides. The sequenced sample consisted of peripheral blood. This TCR came from a human donor with active COVID-19. The donor label of this sample is uncertain. The CDR3 reads CASSSDRGGYSNQPQHF. The sequenced DNA: TGTGCCAGCAGTTCGGACAGGGGGGGCTATAGCAATCAGCCCCAGCATTTT.